Following are 17 T cell receptor beta chains from one sample sequenced in a study of post-analysis software for immune sequencing data. General study findings and limits: Comparison of patients with controls showed roughly five TRBV segments more frequent in patients, TRBV5-6, TRBV5-1 and TRBV20-1 among them.

Antigens for these TCRs are unknown. Unique molecular identifiers were carried by the TCR beta cDNA libraries. TCRdb redid the calling of the PCR reads with MiXCR, one entry per CDR3 protein. Of 450,000 to 650,000 distinct CDR3 sequences listed, 44% were seen once; the top ten hold around 1.7%. Sequences were obtained from blood. Every receptor here comes from a girl aged 5-17 years with multiple sclerosis.

The chain employs TRBV20-1 and TRBJ1-2; 7 positions agree with TRBD1. V shed 6 bases and J 4 bases; nucleotides not matched to a gene: 14. The CDR3 is 15 amino acids. CDR1 and CDR2 from the germline V gene are DFQATT and SNEGSKA (reference sequence). CDR3 DNA sequence: TGCAGTGCAGACGCCTCGCGGGAGGGGGCCTATGGCTACACCTTC. Protein: CSADASREGAYGYTF.

The chain has TRBV10-3 and TRBJ2-1, with D possibly matching TRBD2 (6 bases). V lost 2 bases to trimming and J lost 2 bases, with 16 bases between them. The germline V gene encodes CDR1 ENHRY and CDR2 SYGVKD. CDR3 length: 17 residues. CDR3 sequence (DNA): TGTGCCATCAGTGAGCAGATGACTAGTATGCCCTACAATGAGCAGTTCTTC. It translates to CAISEQMTSMPYNEQFF.

The gene calls are TRBV7-2 and TRBJ2-1, with 9 bases fitting TRBD2. Germline assignment: CDR1 SGHTA and CDR2 FQGNSA. CDR3 size: 16 residues. Trimming at V came to 5 bases and at J to 1 base, leaving 6 bases not matched to a gene. CDR3 in amino acids: CASSRQGLASYNEQFF. CDR3 in DNA: TGTGCCAGCAGCCGTCAGGGACTAGCTTCCTACAATGAGCAGTTCTTC.

Only a few counts were recorded for this clonotype. The V and J genes are TRBV3-1 and TRBJ1-2, with D possibly matching TRBD1 (6 bases). The V gene's germline CDR1 is LGHDT and CDR2 YNNKEL (reference sequence). Trimming left V 5 bases short and J 4 bases short, with 17 bases between. The CDR3 covers 15 residues. CDR3 in DNA: TGTGCCAGCAGCGCAAGGGCCCGGGGGGCCTATGGCTACACCTTC. It yields the protein CASSARARGAYGYTF.

V usage is TRBV25-1 and J usage is TRBJ1-4, with 7 bases that match TRBD1. V lost 0 bases, J lost 6 bases, and 7 bases stayed unmatched. The V gene's germline CDR1 is MGHDK and CDR2 SYGVNS. CDR3 size: 16 residues. The CDR3 DNA follows: TGTGCCAGCAGTGAATATAACCAGGGGGTGTATGAAAAACTGTTTTTT. Its translation: CASSEYNQGVYEKLFF. The full variable domain, its missing parts supplied by reference TRBV25-1 and TRBJ1-4, is EADIYQTPRYLVIGTGKKITLECSQTMGHDKMYWYQQDPGMELHLIHYSYGVNSTEKGDLSSESTVSRIRTEHFPLTLESARPSHTSQYLCASSEYNQGVYEKLFFGSGTQLSVL.

This rearrangement joins TRBV12-3 or TRBV12-4 to TRBJ1-1; D is undetermined. The CDR3 is 14 amino acids. V gave up 3 bases and J gave up 1 base, with 9 bases separating them. CDR3 region: CASSFAAGNTEAFF. Written as DNA, the CDR3 is TGTGCCAGCAGTTTCGCAGCAGGGAACACTGAAGCTTTCTTT.

The CDR3 DNA reads as TGTGCCACCAGCGGCTCGGGGGTCCGGAACAATGAGCAGTTCTTC. Encoded protein: CATSGSGVRNNEQFF. V usage is TRBV15 and J usage is TRBJ2-1, with a possible D match to TRBD2 (6 bases). This CDR3 is 15 amino acids long. The germline V gene has CDR1 LNHNV and CDR2 YYDKDF (reference sequence). V was cut by 5 bases and J by 5 bases, with 16 bases left in between.

This clonotype turned up a few times. The chain uses TRBV20-1 and TRBJ2-5; the D gene could be TRBD1 or TRBD2 (6 bases each). Germline V gives CDR1 DFQATT, CDR2 SNEGSKA (reference sequence). Trimming removed 3 bases at V and 5 bases at J, with 13 bases between. This CDR3 has 13 amino acids. The CDR3 here is CSARGSGAETQYF. DNA for the CDR3: TGCAGTGCTAGGGGGTCGGGGGCGGAGACCCAGTACTTC.

This clonotype was observed a few times. This chain uses TRBV11-2 with TRBJ2-5; tentative D call: TRBD2 (6 bases). The CDR3 loop spans 14 amino acids. Germline CDR1 and CDR2: SGHAT and FQNNGV. With 3 bases removed from V and 5 bases from J, the gap between germline ends came to 13 bases. CDR3 DNA: TGTGCCAGCAGCTTCGGGACTCCGGGCGAGACCCAGTACTTC. As protein: CASSFGTPGETQYF.

This clonotype was recorded a few times. V and J are TRBV3-1 and TRBJ2-5, with D possibly matching TRBD2 (6 bases). Germline lookup yields CDR1 LGHDT and CDR2 YNNKEL (reference sequence). The length of the CDR3 is 14 residues. The V end lost 5 bases, the J end lost 5 bases, and 15 bases lay between the germline ends. The CDR3 spells CASSAGLGGETQYF. DNA for the CDR3: TGTGCCAGCAGCGCGGGACTCGGAGGGGAGACCCAGTACTTC.

This chain uses TRBV20-1 with TRBJ2-5; D gene uncertain. V was cut by 4 bases and J by 5 bases, with 17 bases left in between. The CDR3 has 14 amino acids. The V gene's germline CDR1 is DFQATT and CDR2 SNEGSKA (reference sequence). CDR3 nucleotides: TGCAGTGCTATTTCCCCATTAGGTCGGGAGACCCAGTACTTC. Protein product: CSAISPLGRETQYF.

This clonotype was detected a few times. V usage is TRBV7-9 and J usage is TRBJ2-7, with D tentatively TRBD2 (6 bases). V lost 5 bases and J lost 6, with 20 bases in between. Germline CDR1 is SEHNR and CDR2 is FQNEAQ (reference sequence). This CDR3 is 15 amino acids long. CDR3 sequence reads: CASSPAIRRGIEQYF. CDR3 sequence (DNA): TGTGCCAGCAGCCCCGCTATAAGGCGGGGAATCGAGCAGTACTTC.

This chain links TRBV24-1 with TRBJ2-1; the match to TRBD2 covers 7 bases. Germline lookup yields CDR1 KGHDR and CDR2 SFDVKD. The trim removed 2 bases at V and 5 bases at J, leaving 8 bases unmatched. There are 16 residues in the CDR3. CDR3 nucleotides: TGTGCCACCAGTGATTCGGGCGGGAGCAGGGACAATGAGCAGTTCTTC. Protein product: CATSDSGGSRDNEQFF.

This rearrangement joins TRBV29-1 to TRBJ2-1; TRBD2 matches 7 bases. There are 11 residues in the CDR3. Looked up from germline, CDR1 is SQVTM and CDR2 is ANQGSEA. The junction had 2 bases not matched to a gene; V was cut back by 4 bases and J by 8 bases. Written as DNA, the CDR3 is TGCAGCGTTGGGGAGGGCTATGAGCAGTTCTTC. Its protein is CSVGEGYEQFF.

The chain joins TRBV5-1 to TRBJ2-4; 10 bases are shared with TRBD1. This CDR3 has 14 residues. V lost 2 bases to trimming and J lost 7 bases; unmatched junction nucleotides: 3. The V gene's germline CDR1 is SGHRS and CDR2 YFSETQ. The CDR3 DNA sequence: TGCGCCAGCAGCTTCGGACAGGGGGGGAACATTCAGTACTTC. It encodes CASSFGQGGNIQYF.

The chain has TRBV7-2 and TRBJ1-2, with a tentative D call TRBD1 (6 bases). With 1 base removed from V and 8 bases from J, the gap between germline ends came to 11 bases. The CDR3 totals 13 residues. The germline V gene encodes CDR1 SGHTA and CDR2 FQGNSA. CDR3 sequence: CASSLEGGIGYTF. The CDR3 DNA is TGTGCCAGCAGCTTAGAGGGGGGGATCGGCTACACCTTC.

The genes are TRBV5-5 and TRBJ1-1; D unclear. Trimming took 5 bases from V and 0 from J, leaving 17 bases between them. CDR3 length equals 16 residues. Looked up from germline, CDR1 is SGHKS and CDR2 is YYEKEE (reference sequence). DNA of the CDR3: TGTGCCAGCAGTTATACCCCCGGGTCAATGAACACTGAAGCTTTCTTT. The encoded protein is CASSYTPGSMNTEAFF.